The present T cell receptor (beta chain) was sequenced within a study of T cells in Graves' hyperthyroidism and ophthalmopathy. Overall study results and limits: Most clonotypes expanded in thyroid above 0.001 were likewise present in blood.

RNA transcripts provided the source from which TCR beta CDR3 regions were amplified. HTBI primers were used for first-round RT-PCR of the TCR CDR3. TCRdb passed the multiplex PCR reads through MiXCR, listing each CDR3 protein once. The sample includes hundreds of thousands of distinct CDR3 sequences, approximately 15% of them seen just once. This clonotype occurred once. The antigen is unknown. A read error may be the cause here, since a much bigger clone is one base away. The V segment lost 8 bases and the J segment 0 bases; nucleotides outside the gene matches: 10. The CDR3 consists of 18 residues. Germline V gene lookup returns CDR1 SQVTM and CDR2 ANQGSEA.

The sequencing sample was made of blood. The source of this sequence is a woman between 40 and 55 years old with Graves' ophthalmopathy. This chain links TRBV29-1 with TRBJ2-1; TRBD2 matches at 16 bases. The CDR3 protein is CSSDPGLAGGRSYNEQFF. The CDR3 bases are TGCAGCTCCGATCCGGGACTAGCGGGAGGGCGCTCCTACAATGAGCAGTTCTTC.